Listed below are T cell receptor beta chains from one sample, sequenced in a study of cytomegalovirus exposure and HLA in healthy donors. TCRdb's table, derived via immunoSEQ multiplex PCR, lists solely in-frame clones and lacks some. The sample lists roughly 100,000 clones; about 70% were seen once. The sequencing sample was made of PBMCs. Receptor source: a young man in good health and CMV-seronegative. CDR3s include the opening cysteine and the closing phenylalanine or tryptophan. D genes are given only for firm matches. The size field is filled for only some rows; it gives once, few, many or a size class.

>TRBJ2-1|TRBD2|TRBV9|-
TGTGCCAGCAGCGCTTTAGCGGGACGGGGCTATGAGCAGTTCTTC
CASSALAGRGYEQFF
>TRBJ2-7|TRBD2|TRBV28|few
TGTGCCAGCAGCTTCCCGCGGACTAGCGGTTTCCGCGAGCAGTACTTC
CASSFPRTSGFREQYF
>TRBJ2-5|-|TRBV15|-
TGTGCCACCAGCAGGGGGGACATCCAAGAGACCCAGTACTTC
CATSRGDIQETQYF
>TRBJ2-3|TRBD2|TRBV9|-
TGTGCCAGCAGCGTAGGACTAGCGGGAGGCGAAGATACGCAGTATTTT
CASSVGLAGGEDTQYF
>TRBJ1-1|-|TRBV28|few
TGTGCCAGCACCGGACTCAGGACTGAAGCTTTCTTT
CASTGLRTEAFF
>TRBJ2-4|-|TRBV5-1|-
TGCGCCAGCAGCTTGCAGGGGGAGGACATTCAGTACTTC
CASSLQGEDIQYF
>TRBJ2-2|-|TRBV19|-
TGTGCCAGTAGCCGGAAGAACCAGGGAAAGGTAGCCGGGGAGCTGTTTTTT
CASSRKNQGKVAGELFF
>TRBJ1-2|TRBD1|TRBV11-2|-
TGTGCCAGCAGGACAACAGGGGGTCCCTCCTATGGCTACACCTTC
CASRTTGGPSYGYTF
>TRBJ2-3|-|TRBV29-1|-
TGCAGCGTTGAAGACAGATTCACAGATACGCAGTATTTT
CSVEDRFTDTQYF
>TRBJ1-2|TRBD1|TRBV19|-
TGTGCCAGTAGTATTGAACTCGCCGGGACAGGGGGCGGCTACACCTTC
CASSIELAGTGGGYTF
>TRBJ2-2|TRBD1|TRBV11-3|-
TGTGCCAGCAGCTTGGGACAGACGAACACCGGGGAGCTGTTTTTT
CASSLGQTNTGELFF
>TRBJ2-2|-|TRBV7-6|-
TGTGCCAGCAGCTTAGCGGGCATTACGGCCGGGGAGCTGTTTTTT
CASSLAGITAGELFF
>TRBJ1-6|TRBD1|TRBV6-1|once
TGTGCCAGCAGGACGGACAGGGATAATTCACCCCTCCACTTT
CASRTDRDNSPLHF
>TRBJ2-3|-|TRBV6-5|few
TGTGCCAGCAGTCCGACGAGGGATACGCAGTATTTT
CASSPTRDTQYF
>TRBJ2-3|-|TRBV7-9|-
TGTGCCAGCATGATGAGAGTAATGAAGCCAGATACGCAGTATTTT
CASMMRVMKPDTQYF
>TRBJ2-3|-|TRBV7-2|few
TGTGCCAGCAGCTGGAAGGGGGGGGGCGCAGATACGCAGTATTTT
CASSWKGGGADTQYF
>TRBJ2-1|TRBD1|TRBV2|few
TGTGCCAGCACTGCACAGACAGGGGCAAGTGAGCAGTTCTTC
CASTAQTGASEQFF
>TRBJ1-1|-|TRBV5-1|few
TGCGCCAGCAGCTCCCTGGGCAGTTTATCTGAAGCTTTCTTT
CASSSLGSLSEAFF
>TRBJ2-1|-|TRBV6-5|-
TGTGCCAGCAGTTCCGGGACACCAAGCAACAATGAGCAGTTCTTC
CASSSGTPSNNEQFF
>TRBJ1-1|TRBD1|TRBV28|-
TGTGCCACCACTGGAACAGGGGACATGAACACTGAAGCTTTCTTT
CATTGTGDMNTEAFF
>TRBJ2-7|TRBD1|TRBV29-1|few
TGCAGCGGACTGACAGGGCGGTACGAGCAGTACTTC
CSGLTGRYEQYF
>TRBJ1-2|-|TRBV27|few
TGTGCCAGCAGCCCCACGGGACTTCTAAACTATGGCTACACCTTC
CASSPTGLLNYGYTF
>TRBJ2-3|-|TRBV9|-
TGTGCCAGCAGCGTAGACCCCGGGACAAAGGCAACGGATACGCAGTATTTT
CASSVDPGTKATDTQYF
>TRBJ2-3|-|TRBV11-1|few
TGTGCCAGCAGCTTAGGGGAGACCGATACGCAGTATTTT
CASSLGETDTQYF
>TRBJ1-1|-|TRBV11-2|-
TGTGCCAGCAGCTTGACATTCCGGTATGAAGCTTTCTTT
CASSLTFRYEAFF
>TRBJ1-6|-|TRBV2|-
TGTGCCAGCAGTGTCCAGGGAAGTTATAATTCACCCCTCCACTTT
CASSVQGSYNSPLHF
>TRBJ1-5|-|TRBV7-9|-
TGTGCCAGCAGCTTAGCGGGCAGCAATCAGCCCCAGCATTTT
CASSLAGSNQPQHF
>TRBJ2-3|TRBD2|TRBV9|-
TGTGCCAGCAGCCAAACTAGCGGAAGAAGCACAGATACGCAGTATTTT
CASSQTSGRSTDTQYF
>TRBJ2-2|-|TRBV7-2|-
TGTGCCAGCAGCCCCCCCCGGGACAAGGGGAACACCGGGGAGCTGTTTTTT
CASSPPRDKGNTGELFF
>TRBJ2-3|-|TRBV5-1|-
TGCGCCAGCAGCTTGGGAGTGTCTTATACGCAGTATTTT
CASSLGVSYTQYF
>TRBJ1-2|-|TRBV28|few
TGTGCCAGCAGTCTCGGGACTCATCTTGGCTACACCTTC
CASSLGTHLGYTF
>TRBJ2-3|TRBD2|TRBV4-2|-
TGTGCCAGCACCTCCCTAGCGGGAGGAGGCATGGATACGCAGTATTTT
CASTSLAGGGMDTQYF
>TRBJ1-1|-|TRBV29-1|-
TGCAGCGAGTCAGGGATCGTTGGCAACACTGAAGCTTTCTTT
CSESGIVGNTEAFF
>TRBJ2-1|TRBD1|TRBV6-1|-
TGTGCCAGCAGTGAATTTAGGGGGCACAATGAGCAGTTCTTC
CASSEFRGHNEQFF
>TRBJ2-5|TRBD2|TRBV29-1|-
TGCAGCGGCCGCCTGGCGGGGGTCGAGACCCAGTACTTC
CSGRLAGVETQYF
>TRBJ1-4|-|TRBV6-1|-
TGTGCCATCAGGACACTCCAGAATGAAAAACTGTTTTTT
CAIRTLQNEKLFF
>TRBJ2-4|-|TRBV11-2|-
TGTGCCAGCAGCTTAGGGGGCCTAGCCAAAAACATTCAGTACTTC
CASSLGGLAKNIQYF
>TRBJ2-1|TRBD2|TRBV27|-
TGTGCCAGCAGTCCGCAACTAGCGGGGTACAATGAGCAGTTCTTC
CASSPQLAGYNEQFF
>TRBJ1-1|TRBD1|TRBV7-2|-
TGTGCCAGCAGCCTGGACAGGGGCGGCACTGAAGCTTTCTTT
CASSLDRGGTEAFF
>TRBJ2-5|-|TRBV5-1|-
TGCGCCAGCAGCCAGCGGGCGGGTGCGGAGACCCAGTACTTC
CASSQRAGAETQYF
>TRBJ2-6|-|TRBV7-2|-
TGTGCCAGCAGCCCCCAAAGGGGGACCCCATACTCTGGGGCCAACGTCCTGACTTTC
CASSPQRGTPYSGANVLTF
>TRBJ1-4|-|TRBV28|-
TGTGCCAGCAGCCTAGGCAATGAAAAACTGTTTTTT
CASSLGNEKLFF
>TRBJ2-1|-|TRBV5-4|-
TGTGCCAGCAGCTTGGGCGGGGCCAGCTCCTACAATGAGCAGTTCTTC
CASSLGGASSYNEQFF
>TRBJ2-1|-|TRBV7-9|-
TGTGCCAGCAGCTTACCACAGGGGAGAGGGGGGCTTTACAATGAGCAGTTCTTC
CASSLPQGRGGLYNEQFF